Below are 7 T cell receptor beta chains sequenced from a single sample in a study of spatial heterogeneity in lung cancer. General study points: Expanded intratumoral alpha and beta TCR counts tracked tumor mutation counts.

These TCRs are of unknown antigen specificity. Noted time point: sample taken at primary tumor resection. TCRdb independently ran MiXCR on the 5' RACE reads; one entry per CDR3 protein. The sample records fewer than 15,000 distinct CDR3 sequences, roughly 6% being singletons. Material: lung tumor tissue, obtained at surgery. These receptors were obtained from a female donor with early-stage non-small cell lung cancer.

At least ten counts were recorded for this clonotype. Within a library made for alpha chains, this beta chain is off target, and its count is uninformative. DNA for the CDR3: TGTGCCAGTCATCGGTCCCCCGGGACAGGGGGCTTGAGCAATCAGCCCCAGCATTTT. The encoded protein is CASHRSPGTGGLSNQPQHF. The chain is built from TRBV19 and TRBJ1-5, with 12 bases lining up with TRBD1. Trimming cost V 8 bases and J 1 base; bases outside gene matches: 15. The CDR3 contains 19 residues. CDR1 and CDR2 from the germline V gene are LNHDA and SQIVND (reference sequence).

This clonotype was seen many times. Being off target in a library aimed at alpha chains, this beta chain has a size of little meaning. V gene TRBV20-1 combines with J gene TRBJ1-5; TRBD1 might be the D (5 bases). Germline assignment: CDR1 DFQATT and CDR2 SNEGSKA (reference sequence). Trimming took off 2 bases at V and 8 bases at J, with 22 bases between the two ends. The CDR3 covers 16 residues. The CDR3 bases are TGCAGTGCTAGACGCCGGGGAGGGGCCGCCCGAGAGCCCCAGCATTTT. It is translated as CSARRRGGAAREPQHF.

Many counts were recorded for this clonotype. For a library built for alpha chains, this beta chain is a stray read; little rests on its size. The chain links TRBV30 to TRBJ2-7; 7 bases are a match to TRBD1. The V gene end was trimmed by 1 base and the J gene end by 4 bases; junction bases not matched to a gene: 4. This CDR3 has 13 residues. Germline-derived CDR1 and CDR2 are GTSNPN and SVGIG (reference sequence). The chain's CDR3 is CAWSDQTGYEQYF. The CDR3 DNA sequence: TGTGCCTGGAGTGACCAGACAGGGTACGAGCAGTACTTC.

This clonotype is medium-sized within its sample. The library was built for alpha chains, so this beta chain is an off-target read and its size means little. The chain couples TRBV20-1 to TRBJ1-5, with 8 nucleotides matching TRBD1. The length of the CDR3 is 14 residues. The ends lost 3 bases at V and 6 bases at J; junction bases unmatched: 7. CDR1 and CDR2 from the germline V gene are DFQATT and SNEGSKA (reference sequence). The CDR3 bases are TGCAGTGCTAGTCCCGGGACAGGCGGTCAGCCCCAGCATTTT. The encoded protein is CSASPGTGGQPQHF.

This clonotype is classed as medium-sized. This beta chain lies outside the target of a library built for alpha chains; its clone size means little. The chain carries TRBV28 and TRBJ2-3; 7 nucleotides line up with TRBD2. The CDR3 runs to 12 residues. J lost 10 bases, V lost 6 bases, and 7 bases had no gene match. Looked up from germline, CDR1 is MDHEN and CDR2 is SYDVKM. The CDR3 here is CASSSSGLAQYF. In nucleotides, the CDR3 is TGTGCCAGCAGCTCCAGCGGACTAGCGCAGTATTTT.

This clonotype qualifies as medium-sized. This beta chain was picked up by a library intended for alpha chains and is off target, so its count carries little meaning. Here the CDR3 DNA reads TGCAGTGCTAGAGATGGACGGGAGCAGTTCTTC. Translation gives CSARDGREQFF. The J gene is TRBJ2-1, the V gene TRBV20-1; D is undetermined. In germline, CDR1 is DFQATT, CDR2 SNEGSKA (reference sequence). The CDR3 has 11 amino acids. V was cut by 0 bases and J by 10 bases, with 7 bases left in between.

This clonotype came up many times. Being off target in a library aimed at alpha chains, this beta chain has a size of little meaning. V usage is TRBV7-9 and J usage is TRBJ2-5; D is perhaps TRBD2 (6 bases). Per the germline V gene, CDR1 is SEHNR and CDR2 is FQNEAQ (reference sequence). This CDR3 comprises 15 residues. Trimming removed 7 bases at V and 2 bases at J, with 17 bases between. The DNA of the CDR3 is TGTGCCAGCAACCTGACGTGGGGGGTTCAAGAGACCCAGTACTTC. Translating gives CASNLTWGVQETQYF. Complete variable domain (other parts from reference TRBV7-9 and TRBJ2-5): DTGVSQNPRHKITKRGQNVTFRCDPISEHNRLYWYRQTLGQGPEFLTYFQNEAQLEKSRLLSDRFSAERPKGSFSTLEIQRTEQGDSAMYLCASNLTWGVQETQYFGPGTRLLVL.